This TCR beta chain was recorded in a study of radiation and T cells in renal cell carcinoma. General observations from the study: In nephrectomy-only tumors, top 100 clonotypes averaged about 45%, versus around 50% irradiated. From baseline, blood top tumor clonotypes peaked at 2 weeks post-radiation. Sampling covered only 0.75 to 1 g of each tumor. Pretreatment tumor biopsies were lacking, so baseline clonotypes are unknown.

The assay was immunoSEQ multiplex PCR, and TCRdb's table has in-frame clones only and misses some. The table lists under 20,000 clones, 64% of them singletons. This clone has only one observation. Antigen unknown. Specified treatment: 15 Gy SBRT to primary tumor, nephrectomy 4 weeks later. J lost 3 bases, V lost 6 bases, and 12 bases had no gene match. CDR1 and CDR2 from the germline V gene are KGHSH and LQKENI. The CDR3 has 16 residues. Sequenced here: tumor tissue, sampled from a patient whose treatment included radiotherapy and nephrectomy. The source of this sequence is a woman aged 70-85 years with renal cell carcinoma. The rearrangement joins TRBV18 to TRBJ2-7, with TRBD1 matching over 9 bases. The CDR3 sequence is CASSIRPGQGIYEQYF. CDR3 bases: TGTGCCAGCTCGATTCGACCGGGACAGGGAATCTACGAGCAGTACTTC.